These 2 T cell receptor beta chains were sequenced from one sample in a study of T cells after yellow fever vaccination. TCRdb analysed the 5' RACE reads with MiXCR anew, one entry per CDR3 protein. This table holds some 300,000 distinct CDR3 sequences, around 10% found once. Material: CD4+ T cells sorted from PBMCs, obtained 5 days after the yellow fever booster vaccination. Source of these receptors: a man younger than 35 who received the YFV17D yellow fever vaccine.

The chain carries TRBV7-9 and TRBJ2-7; TRBD2 might be the D (5 bases). Between the trimmed V and J ends, which lost 3 bases and 7 bases, there was a span of 13 bases. The CDR3 consists of 13 residues. The germline V gene encodes CDR1 SEHNR and CDR2 FQNEAQ (reference sequence). The CDR3 loop is CASSLYSGLEQYF. The CDR3, as DNA: TGTGCCAGCAGCTTGTATAGTGGACTTGAGCAGTACTTC. The full variable domain, its missing parts supplied by reference TRBV7-9 and TRBJ2-7, is DTGVSQNPRHKITKRGQNVTFRCDPISEHNRLYWYRQTLGQGPEFLTYFQNEAQLEKSRLLSDRFSAERPKGSFSTLEIQRTEQGDSAMYLCASSLYSGLEQYFGPGTRLTVT.

V is TRBV14 and J is TRBJ2-1; 8 bases are shared with TRBD2. The V and J ends lost 4 bases and 8 bases, in that order; junction bases with no gene match: 13. Germline CDR1 reads SGHDN; CDR2 reads FVKESK. The CDR3 is 16 amino acids. The CDR3 sequence: CASSRTYSGVVDEQFF. The CDR3 DNA follows: TGTGCCAGCAGCCGCACGTATAGCGGGGTTGTGGATGAGCAGTTCTTC.